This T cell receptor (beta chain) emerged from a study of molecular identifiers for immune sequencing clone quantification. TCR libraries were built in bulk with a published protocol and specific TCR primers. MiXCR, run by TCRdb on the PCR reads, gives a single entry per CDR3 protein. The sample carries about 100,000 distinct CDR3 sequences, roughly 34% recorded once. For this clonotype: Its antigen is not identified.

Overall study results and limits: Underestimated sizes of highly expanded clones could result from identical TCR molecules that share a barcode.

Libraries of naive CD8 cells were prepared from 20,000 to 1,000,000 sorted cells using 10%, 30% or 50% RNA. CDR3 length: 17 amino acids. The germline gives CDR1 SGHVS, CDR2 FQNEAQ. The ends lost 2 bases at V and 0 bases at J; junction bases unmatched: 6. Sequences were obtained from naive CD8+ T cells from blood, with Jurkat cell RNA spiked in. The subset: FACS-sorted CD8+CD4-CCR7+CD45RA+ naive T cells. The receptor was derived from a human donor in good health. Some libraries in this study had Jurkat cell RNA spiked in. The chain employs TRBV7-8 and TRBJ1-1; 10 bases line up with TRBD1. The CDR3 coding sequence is TGTGCCAGCAGCTTAATCTGGGACAGGGGCATGAACACTGAAGCTTTCTTT. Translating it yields CASSLIWDRGMNTEAFF.